The rows below give T cell receptor beta chains drawn from one sample of a study of beta chain features in type 1 diabetes. Sequenced by immunoSEQ multiplex PCR; TCRdb stores in-frame clones only, minus some. The sample yields fewer than 30,000 clones, 56% seen once. Sequencing was performed on Tregs from blood. The source is a woman aged 18-29 years with type 1 diabetes. Both conserved end residues are part of each CDR3. The order of the fields is J gene, clone size, V gene, D gene, CDR3 DNA, CDR3 protein. D genes are given only for firm matches. A row's size may be missing; if present it is once, few, many or a size class.

TRBJ2-1 - TRBV5-6 TRBD2 TGTGCCAGCAGCTTGGAACTAGCGGGTTACAATGAGCAGTTCTTC CASSLELAGYNEQFF
TRBJ2-5 - TRBV7-2 - TGTGCCAGCAGCTTAGTTTGGCTAGCTGTGGAGACCCAGTACTTC CASSLVWLAVETQYF
TRBJ2-4 - TRBV10-3 - TGTGCCATCCCTCCGGGTAGCGTGGCCAAAAACATTCAGTACTTC CAIPPGSVAKNIQYF
TRBJ1-2 - TRBV7-2 TRBD1 TGTGCCAGCAGCTTGACAGGGTATGGCTACACCTTC CASSLTGYGYTF
TRBJ2-1 few TRBV14 TRBD2 TGTGCCAGCAGCCCACCAGGGACTAGCGGTATCAATGAGCAGTTCTTC CASSPPGTSGINEQFF
TRBJ2-3 once TRBV28 TRBD2 TGTGCCAGCACCCTTGGACTAGCGGGCACAGATACGCAGTATTTT CASTLGLAGTDTQYF
TRBJ2-3 few TRBV10-2 - TGCGCCAGCAGTGCGTTGGATACGCAGTATTTT CASSALDTQYF
TRBJ1-4 - TRBV16 TRBD1 TGTGCCAGCAGCCAGGGCACCGGGACAGGGGATGAAAAACTGTTTTTT CASSQGTGTGDEKLFF
TRBJ2-4 few TRBV18 TRBD1 TGTGCCAGCTCACTCGGGACAGGGGAAAACATTCAGTACTTC CASSLGTGENIQYF
TRBJ1-1 - TRBV6-6 - TGTGCCAGCAGTTACAATAGGGGCACTGAAGCTTTCTTT CASSYNRGTEAFF
TRBJ2-7 few TRBV6-1 - TGTGCCAGCAGTGCTACCATCTCCTACGAGCAGTACTTC CASSATISYEQYF
TRBJ2-5 - TRBV6-5 TRBD2 TGTGCCAGCAGTTACGGCGGGAGGGCCCTCGGGGAGACCCAGTACTTC CASSYGGRALGETQYF
TRBJ1-4 - TRBV11-2 - TGTGCCAGCAGCTTAGGGGCTGGAACTAATGAAAAACTGTTTTTT CASSLGAGTNEKLFF
TRBJ2-3 - TRBV27 - TGTGCCAGCAGTTTATTCTTAGCCACCACAGATACGCAGTATTTT CASSLFLATTDTQYF
TRBJ1-6 few TRBV11-2 TRBD1 TGTGCCAGCAGCCCACGACCAGGGGGCCTAGGATCCCCCCTCCACTTT CASSPRPGGLGSPLHF
TRBJ2-4 - TRBV7-9 - TGTGCCAGCAGCTTAGGGGCTCAGGGACTCGTGTTGTACTTC CASSLGAQGLVLYF
TRBJ1-2 - TRBV25-1 - TGTGCCAGCAGTGAATCCGGGGGGCTAGTTTACTATGGCTACACCTTC CASSESGGLVYYGYTF
TRBJ2-1 - TRBV2 TRBD2 TGTGCCAGCAGAGACTTTGGGACTAGCGGGAGCAATGAGCAGTTCTTC CASRDFGTSGSNEQFF
TRBJ2-1 - TRBV4-1 TRBD2 TGCGCCAGCAGCCAAGCCTCCGGGACTAGCGGGAGTAGAGGGCAGTTCTTC CASSQASGTSGSRGQFF
TRBJ2-2 - TRBV13 TRBD2 TGTGCCAGCAGCCAGATGACTAGCTCCTACACCGGGGAGCTGTTTTTT CASSQMTSSYTGELFF
TRBJ1-2 - TRBV11-2 - TGTGCCAGCAGCTTAGAGGGTCTAGCGGGCTACACCTTC CASSLEGLAGYTF
TRBJ1-2 - TRBV7-2 - TGTGCCAGCAGCTTAGCGGTTTCCCGGGTGGTAGGCTACACCTTC CASSLAVSRVVGYTF
TRBJ2-5 - TRBV30 - TGTGCCTTAAATGGACAGTCGGGGGAGACCCAGTACTTC CALNGQSGETQYF
TRBJ2-1 - TRBV7-2 TRBD2 TGTGCCAGCAGGGGGACTAGCGGACCCAATGAGCAGTTCTTC CASRGTSGPNEQFF
TRBJ2-7 once TRBV2 - TGTGCCAGCAGTGCCCGGGGCAGGACTACCTCTTCCGAGCAGTACTTC CASSARGRTTSSEQYF
TRBJ2-2 few TRBV6-5 TRBD2 TGTGCCAGCAACCGACTAGCGGGAGGCACCGGGGAGCTGTTTTTT CASNRLAGGTGELFF
TRBJ1-5 - TRBV19 TRBD1 TGTGCCAGTAGTAAGGGGGCTTCGGGACAGGGTTTGTCTCAGCCCCAGCATTTT CASSKGASGQGLSQPQHF
TRBJ1-1 - TRBV28 TRBD1 TGTGCCAGCAGGCGCCGGGACAGTAACACTGAAGCTTTCTTT CASRRRDSNTEAFF
TRBJ1-4 - TRBV18 TRBD1 TGTGCCAGCTCACCGGGACAGGGTGAAAAACTGTTTTTT CASSPGQGEKLFF
TRBJ2-3 - TRBV7-2 TRBD2 TGTGCCAGCAGCTTAGGAGGGAGGGGAAGACGGACAGATACGCAGTATTTT CASSLGGRGRRTDTQYF
TRBJ2-5 - TRBV4-1 - TGCGCCAGCAGCCACCACGGACAGCCAGAAGAGACCCAGTACTTC CASSHHGQPEETQYF
TRBJ1-2 few TRBV27 - TGTGCCAGCAGTTTCGTGGGGCAGTACTATGGCTACACCTTC CASSFVGQYYGYTF
TRBJ1-5 - TRBV4-2 TRBD1 TGTGCCAGCAGCCAAGATGGGGACAGGGGCAATCAGCCCCAGCATTTT CASSQDGDRGNQPQHF
TRBJ1-1 - TRBV28 - TGTGCCAGCAGGTACCCGACAGGAATGATGAACACTGAAGCTTTCTTT CASRYPTGMMNTEAFF
TRBJ2-1 - TRBV6-1 TRBD2 TGTGCCAGCTTTGGGGAGACTAGCGGTAACAATGAGCAGTTCTTC CASFGETSGNNEQFF
TRBJ2-1 - TRBV5-1 TRBD2 TGCGCCAGCAGCTTACTAGCGGGAGGGCCGGAAGGGCAGTTCTTC CASSLLAGGPEGQFF
TRBJ2-2 - TRBV19 - TGTGCCAGTAGTATATCACTGACGAACACCGGGGAGCTGTTTTTT CASSISLTNTGELFF
TRBJ1-2 - TRBV6-6 - TGTGCCAGCAGTCCCACTGTCTATGGCTACACCTTC CASSPTVYGYTF
TRBJ2-7 - TRBV6-1 - TGTGCCAGCAGCGAAGTGGGCCAGATTCTCTACGAGCAGTACTTC CASSEVGQILYEQYF